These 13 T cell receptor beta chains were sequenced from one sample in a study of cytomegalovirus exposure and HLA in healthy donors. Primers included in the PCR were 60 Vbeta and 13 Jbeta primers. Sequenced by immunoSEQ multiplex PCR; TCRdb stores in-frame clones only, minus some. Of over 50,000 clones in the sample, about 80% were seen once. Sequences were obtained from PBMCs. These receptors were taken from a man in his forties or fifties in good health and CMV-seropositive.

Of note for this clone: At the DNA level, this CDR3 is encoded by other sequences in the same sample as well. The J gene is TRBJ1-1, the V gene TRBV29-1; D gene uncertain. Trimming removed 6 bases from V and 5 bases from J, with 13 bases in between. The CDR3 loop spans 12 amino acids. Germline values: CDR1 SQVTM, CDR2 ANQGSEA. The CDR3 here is CSVNRGKTEAFF. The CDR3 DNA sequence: TGCAGCGTCAACCGGGGAAAAACTGAAGCTTTCTTT.

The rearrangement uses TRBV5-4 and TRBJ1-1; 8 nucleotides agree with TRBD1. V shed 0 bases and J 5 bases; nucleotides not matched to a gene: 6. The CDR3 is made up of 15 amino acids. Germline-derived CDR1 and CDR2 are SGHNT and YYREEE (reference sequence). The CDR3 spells CASSLGQGRRTEAFF. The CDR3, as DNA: TGTGCCAGCAGCTTGGGACAGGGGAGGAGGACTGAAGCTTTCTTT.

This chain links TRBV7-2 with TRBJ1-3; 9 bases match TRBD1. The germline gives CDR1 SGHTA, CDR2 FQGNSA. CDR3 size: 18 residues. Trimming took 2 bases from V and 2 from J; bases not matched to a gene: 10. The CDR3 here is CASSLSGQGIGPGNTIYF. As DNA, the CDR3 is TGTGCCAGCAGCTTATCAGGACAGGGGATTGGGCCTGGAAACACCATATATTTT.

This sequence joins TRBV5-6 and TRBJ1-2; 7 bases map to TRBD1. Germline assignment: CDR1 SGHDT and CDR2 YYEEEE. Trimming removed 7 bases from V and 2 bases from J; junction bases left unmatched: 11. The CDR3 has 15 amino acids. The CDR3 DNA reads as TGTGCCAGCTTCCCCCTTCTACAGGGGAACTATGGCTACACCTTC. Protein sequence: CASFPLLQGNYGYTF.

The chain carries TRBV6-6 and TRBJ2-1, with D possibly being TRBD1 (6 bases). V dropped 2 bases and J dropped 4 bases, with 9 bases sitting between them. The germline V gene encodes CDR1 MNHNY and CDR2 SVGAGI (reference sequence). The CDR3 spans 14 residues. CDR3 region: CASSYRGYYNEQFF. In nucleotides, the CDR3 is TGTGCCAGCAGTTACAGGGGGTATTACAATGAGCAGTTCTTC.

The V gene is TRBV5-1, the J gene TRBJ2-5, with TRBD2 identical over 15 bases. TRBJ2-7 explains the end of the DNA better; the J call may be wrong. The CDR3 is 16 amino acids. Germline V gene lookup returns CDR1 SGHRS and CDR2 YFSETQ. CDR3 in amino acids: CASSLAPGLAGGEQYF. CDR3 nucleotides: TGCGCCAGCAGCTTGGCCCCGGGACTAGCGGGAGGCGAGCAGTACTTC.

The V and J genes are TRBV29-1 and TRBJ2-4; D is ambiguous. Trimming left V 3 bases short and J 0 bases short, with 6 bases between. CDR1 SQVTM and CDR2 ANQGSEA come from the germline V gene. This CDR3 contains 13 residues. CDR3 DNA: TGCAGCGTTGACCCGTTAGCCAAAAACATTCAGTACTTC. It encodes CSVDPLAKNIQYF.

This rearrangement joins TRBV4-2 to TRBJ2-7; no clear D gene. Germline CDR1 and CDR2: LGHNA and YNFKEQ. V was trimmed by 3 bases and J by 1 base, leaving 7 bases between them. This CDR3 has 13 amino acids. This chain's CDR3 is CASSQVVSYEQYF. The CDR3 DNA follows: TGTGCCAGCAGCCAGGTAGTATCCTACGAGCAGTACTTC.

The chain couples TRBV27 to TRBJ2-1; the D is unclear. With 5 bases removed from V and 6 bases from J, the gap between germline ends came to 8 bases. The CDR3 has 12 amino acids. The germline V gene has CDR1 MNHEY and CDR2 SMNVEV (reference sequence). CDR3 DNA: TGTGCCAGCAGTCGCCAGGCCAATGAGCAGTTCTTC. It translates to CASSRQANEQFF.

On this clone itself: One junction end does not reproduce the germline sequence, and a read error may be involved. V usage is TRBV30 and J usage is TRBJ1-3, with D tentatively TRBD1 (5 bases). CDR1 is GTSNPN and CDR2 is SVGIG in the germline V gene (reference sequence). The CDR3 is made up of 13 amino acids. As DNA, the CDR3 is TGTGCCTGGACCCCAGGGCCCGGAAACACCATAAATTTT. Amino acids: CAWTPGPGNTINF. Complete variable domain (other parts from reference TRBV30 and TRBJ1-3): SQTIHQWPATLVQPVGSPLSLECTVEGTSNPNLYWYRQAAGRGLQLLFYSVGIGQISSEVPQNLSASRPQDRQFILSSKKLLLSDSGFYLCAWTPGPGNTINFGEGSWLTVV.

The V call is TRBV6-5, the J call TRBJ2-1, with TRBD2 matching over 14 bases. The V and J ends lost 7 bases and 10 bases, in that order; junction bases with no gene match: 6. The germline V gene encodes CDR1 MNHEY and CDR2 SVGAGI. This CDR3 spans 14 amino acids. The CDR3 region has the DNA TGTGCCAGCACCGGGACTAGCGGGAGAGTGGAGCAGTTCTTC. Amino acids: CASTGTSGRVEQFF.

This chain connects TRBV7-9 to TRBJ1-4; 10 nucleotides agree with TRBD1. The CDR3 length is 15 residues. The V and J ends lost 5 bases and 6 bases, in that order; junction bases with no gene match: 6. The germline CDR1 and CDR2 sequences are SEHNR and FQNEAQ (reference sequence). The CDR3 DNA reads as TGTGCCAGCAGCCGGTGGACAGGGGGAGATGAAAAACTGTTTTTT. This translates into CASSRWTGGDEKLFF.

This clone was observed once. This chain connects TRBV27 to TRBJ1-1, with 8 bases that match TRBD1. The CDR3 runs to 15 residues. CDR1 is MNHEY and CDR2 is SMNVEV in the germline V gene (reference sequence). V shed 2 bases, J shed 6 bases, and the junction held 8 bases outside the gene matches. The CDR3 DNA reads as TGTGCCAGCAGTTTACGGGCAGGGGGCGAGGCTGAAGCTTTCTTT. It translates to CASSLRAGGEAEAFF.